A selection of T cell receptor beta chains follows, all from one sample in a study of shared clonotypes between healthy human individuals. Assay: immunoSEQ multiplex PCR; the TCRdb copy retains only in-frame clones and omits some. The sample contains about 490,000 clones, over 65% of which appear only once. Sequenced material: PBMCs. The origin of the receptors is a woman in her 40s in good health. Some clones in this sample may be carry-over from other donors' samples. The CDR3 runs from the conserved cysteine through the conserved F or W. The order of the fields is D gene, clone size, V gene, J gene, CDR3 protein, CDR3 DNA. A D gene is named only where the DNA matches it firmly. Size tells how often a clone was seen (once, few, many) or the class of an expanded clone, and some rows leave it out.

TRBD1	-	TRBV6-5	TRBJ1-1	CASRNEGQGGTEAFF	TGTGCCAGCAGGAACGAGGGACAGGGAGGGACTGAAGCTTTCTTT
TRBD2	many	TRBV19	TRBJ2-1	CASSIVRSGRGNEQFF	TGTGCCAGTAGTATAGTTAGAAGCGGGAGGGGGAATGAGCAGTTCTTC
-	few	TRBV15	TRBJ1-1	CATSRGYTEAFF	TGTGCCACCAGCAGAGGTTACACTGAAGCTTTCTTT
-	-	TRBV19	TRBJ2-1	CASSMRPLEQFF	TGTGCCAGTAGTATGAGACCCCTTGAGCAGTTCTTC
-	few	TRBV25-1	TRBJ1-5	CASSEWGAGQPQHF	TGTGCCAGCAGTGAATGGGGGGCAGGTCAGCCCCAGCATTTT
TRBD1	many	TRBV27	TRBJ2-3	CASSLTGALDTQYF	TGTGCCAGCAGTCTGACAGGGGCATTAGATACGCAGTATTTT
TRBD1	-	TRBV6-4	TRBJ2-7	CASSERPGQGSYEQYF	TGTGCCAGCAGTGAACGACCGGGACAGGGTTCCTACGAGCAGTACTTC
TRBD2	-	TRBV5-1	TRBJ2-5	CASSQAGGGETQYF	TGCGCCAGCAGTCAAGCGGGAGGTGGAGAGACCCAGTACTTC
TRBD1	-	TRBV6-5	TRBJ2-5	CASSAWDRGLETQYF	TGTGCCAGCAGTGCCTGGGACAGGGGGCTGGAGACCCAGTACTTC
-	many	TRBV25-1	TRBJ2-2	CASSELRAYTGELFF	TGTGCCAGCAGTGAATTGAGAGCCTACACCGGGGAGCTGTTTTTT